The clone carrying this T cell receptor beta chain was detected only a few times. Its antigen remains unidentified. Using its own MiXCR run on the 5' RACE reads, TCRdb lists one record per CDR3 protein. Counted here are 150,000 or so distinct CDR3 sequences, around 15% occurring once; the ten biggest clones make up about 14%. This specimen belongs to a study of T-cell memory formation after mild COVID-19. At the level of the study: Across donors, TCR clusters were largely donor specific. Study-level findings and limits: Pre-infection memory harbored some responding clones, suggesting cross-reactive memory joined.

Germline V gives CDR1 LNHDA, CDR2 SQIVND (reference sequence). The CDR3 contains 14 residues. Trimming left V 3 bases short and J 3 bases short, with 12 bases between. This TCR was sampled from an adult woman who had mild COVID-19 (a few samples of this study predate the infection). Cell type and time point are not known. The rearrangement joins TRBV19 to TRBJ2-7, with D possibly matching TRBD2 (5 bases). The sample was PBMCs or a T cell subset sorted from them (not recorded which). CDR3 amino acids: CASSMRESVYEQYF. The CDR3 nucleotides are TGTGCCAGTAGTATGAGGGAATCGGTCTACGAGCAGTACTTC.